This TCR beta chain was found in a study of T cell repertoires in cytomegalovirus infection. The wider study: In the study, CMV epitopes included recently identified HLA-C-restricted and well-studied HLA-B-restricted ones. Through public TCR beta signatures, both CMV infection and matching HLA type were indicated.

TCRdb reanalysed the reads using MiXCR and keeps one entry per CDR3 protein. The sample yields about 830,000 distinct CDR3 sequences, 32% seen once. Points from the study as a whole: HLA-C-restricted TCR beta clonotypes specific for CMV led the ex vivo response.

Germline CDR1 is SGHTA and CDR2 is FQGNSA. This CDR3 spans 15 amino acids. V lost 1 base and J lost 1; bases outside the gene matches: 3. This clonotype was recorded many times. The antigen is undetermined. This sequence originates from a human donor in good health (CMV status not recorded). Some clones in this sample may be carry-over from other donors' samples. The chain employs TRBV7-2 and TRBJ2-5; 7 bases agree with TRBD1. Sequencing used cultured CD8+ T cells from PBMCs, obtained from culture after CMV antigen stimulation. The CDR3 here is CASSLEDRLQETQYF. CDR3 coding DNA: TGTGCCAGCAGCTTAGAGGACAGGCTCCAAGAGACCCAGTACTTC.